A selection of T cell receptor beta chains follows, all from one sample in a study of blood T cell repertoires in COVID-19. Clones were read by immunoSEQ multiplex PCR, and TCRdb kept only the in-frame ones, dropping some. The repertoire holds 250,000 to 400,000 clones, with around 90% as singletons. The sample was PBMCs or T cells enriched from blood (not recorded which). The receptors were sampled from a man in his sixties who had recovered from COVID-19. The CDR3 runs from the conserved cysteine through the conserved F or W. D genes are given only for firm matches.

d_call	v_call	j_call	cdr3_nt	cdr3_aa
-	TRBV10-1	TRBJ2-7	TGCGCCAGCAGCCCCGGGACAAGCTCCTACGAGCAGTACTTC	CASSPGTSSYEQYF
-	TRBV24-1	TRBJ2-1	TGTGCCACCAGTGACTCTGGGGGGGCTGTTTACAATGAGCAGTTCTTC	CATSDSGGAVYNEQFF
TRBD2	TRBV3-1/TRBV3-2	TRBJ2-5	TGTGCCAGCAGCCAAGATCACGCGGGAGGGGATTTGGGGGAGGAGACCCAGTACTTC	CASSQDHAGGDLGEETQYF
-	TRBV6-1	TRBJ1-1	TGTGCCAGCAGTGAAGCGACACAGGCGAACACTGAAGCTTTCTTT	CASSEATQANTEAFF
-	TRBV19	TRBJ1-1	TGTGCCAGTAGTATGCGGGGTGACGGGACTGAAGCTTTCTTT	CASSMRGDGTEAFF
TRBD1	TRBV6-5	TRBJ1-5	TGTGCCAGCAGTTACTCCGGGACAGGGGCGTTTATGGCCCAGCATTTT	CASSYSGTGAFMAQHF
TRBD1	TRBV5-1	TRBJ2-5	TGCGCCAGCAGCCCCGGGACAGGGAGCCAAGAGACCCAGTACTTC	CASSPGTGSQETQYF
-	TRBV7-2	TRBJ1-1	TGTGCCAGCAGCTCCCCTGGGGGGGGTGGTACTGAAGCTTTCTTT	CASSSPGGGGTEAFF
TRBD2	TRBV7-6	TRBJ2-7	TGTGCCAGCAGCTCTCTAGCGGGAGTAGGCTACGAGCAGTACTTC	CASSSLAGVGYEQYF
-	TRBV7-9	TRBJ2-7	TGTGCCAGCAGGTTAACAGATTACGAGCAGTACTTC	CASRLTDYEQYF
-	TRBV7-2	TRBJ1-3	TGTGCCAGCAGCTCCAACTCTGGAAACACCATATATTTT	CASSSNSGNTIYF
-	TRBV11-2	TRBJ2-5	TGTGCCAGCAGCTTAGGACATTCGGAGACCCAGTACTTC	CASSLGHSETQYF
-	TRBV6-5	TRBJ2-2	TGTGCCAGCAGAACCCTCGGGACTCTCGGGGAGCTGTTTTTT	CASRTLGTLGELFF
-	TRBV5-1	TRBJ2-1	TGCGCCAGCAGCGGTAGCGGTACCTCCTACAATGAGCAGTTCTTC	CASSGSGTSYNEQFF
TRBD2	TRBV5-4	TRBJ2-5	TGTGCCAGCAGTCCTCGGGGTAGCGGGGAAGAGACCCAGTACTTC	CASSPRGSGEETQYF
TRBD2	TRBV7-2	TRBJ2-3	TGTGCCAGCAGCGCCGCCGGGGGGGGCGGCACAGATACGCAGTATTTT	CASSAAGGGGTDTQYF
-	TRBV2	TRBJ2-7	TGTGCCAGCAGTGAAAACAGGGCCCGGGGCTACGAGCAGTACTTC	CASSENRARGYEQYF
TRBD1	TRBV27	TRBJ1-2	TGTGCCAGCAGTTTATCCGCGGCGGGACAGCGTACATATGGCTACACCTTC	CASSLSAAGQRTYGYTF
-	TRBV19	TRBJ1-3	TGTGCCAGTACGACAGGCGAGGCTGGAAACACCATATATTTT	CASTTGEAGNTIYF
-	TRBV7-8	TRBJ2-1	TGTGCCAGCAGCCAACTTTGGCAGGGGGGCTCTTACAATGAGCAGTTCTTC	CASSQLWQGGSYNEQFF
TRBD1	TRBV29-1	TRBJ1-2	TGCAGCGTTCCGACAGGGGAGGGCAGCGGCTACACCTTC	CSVPTGEGSGYTF
TRBD2	TRBV6-5	TRBJ2-1	TGTGCCAGCACGGGTAGCGGGAGATACAATGAGCAGTTCTTC	CASTGSGRYNEQFF
TRBD1	TRBV2	TRBJ1-6	TGTGCCAGCAGTGTAGACAGGGGCCGCCTTTCCCTCCACTTT	CASSVDRGRLSLHF
-	TRBV6-2/TRBV6-3	TRBJ1-2	TGTGCCAGCAGTTCCGCGGTGACCTCTGGGAACTATGGCTACACCTTC	CASSSAVTSGNYGYTF
-	TRBV7-9	TRBJ2-1	TGTGCCAGCAGCTTTGGCGGGCAAGGGGGCAATGAGCAGTTCTTC	CASSFGGQGGNEQFF
TRBD1	TRBV25-1	TRBJ1-1	TGTGCCAGCAGTGACGAACAGGGGGGCACTGAAGCTTTCTTT	CASSDEQGGTEAFF